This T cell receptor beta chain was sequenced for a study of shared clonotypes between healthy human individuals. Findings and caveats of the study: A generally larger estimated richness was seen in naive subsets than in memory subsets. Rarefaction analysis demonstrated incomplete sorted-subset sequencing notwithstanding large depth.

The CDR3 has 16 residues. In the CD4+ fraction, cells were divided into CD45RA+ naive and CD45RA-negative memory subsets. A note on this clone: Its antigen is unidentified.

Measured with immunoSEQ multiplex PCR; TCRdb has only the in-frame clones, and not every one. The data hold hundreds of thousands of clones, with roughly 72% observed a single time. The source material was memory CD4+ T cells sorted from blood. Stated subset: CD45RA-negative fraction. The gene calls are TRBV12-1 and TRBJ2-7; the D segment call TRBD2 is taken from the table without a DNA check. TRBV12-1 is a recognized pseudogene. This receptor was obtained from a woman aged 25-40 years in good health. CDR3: CASSSGLLGVLYEQYF. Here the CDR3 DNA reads TGTGCCAGCAGCTCGGGACTCCTGGGAGTTCTCTACGAGCAGTACTTC.